One sample yielded the 4 T cell receptor beta chains listed below, sequenced in a study of blood T cell repertoires in COVID-19. Profiling relied on immunoSEQ multiplex PCR, and the TCRdb table lists in-frame clones only, not all of them. The sample comprises 110,000 to 150,000 clones, approximately 85% of which are singletons, and around 2.9% rests with the top ten. The specimen was peripheral blood. Receptor source: a man aged 50 or older with acute or convalescent COVID-19.

The chain employs TRBV25-1 and TRBJ1-5; D is unclear. The V gene's germline CDR1 is MGHDK and CDR2 SYGVNS. V shed 3 bases and J shed 0 bases, with 6 bases lying between them. The CDR3 is 14 residues long. The CDR3 nucleotides read TGTGCCAGCAGTGATCGGGGTAGCAATCAGCCCCAGCATTTT. This sequence encodes CASSDRGSNQPQHF.

The chain joins TRBV13 to TRBJ2-2, with TRBD2 matching 13 bases. This CDR3 region has 17 residues. Germline V gene lookup returns CDR1 PRHDT and CDR2 FYEKMQ (reference sequence). Trimming at V came to 5 bases and at J to 5 bases, leaving 8 bases not matched to a gene. CDR3 sequence: CASSAGLAGVKTGELFF. CDR3 in DNA: TGTGCCAGCAGCGCCGGACTAGCGGGAGTCAAAACCGGGGAGCTGTTTTTT.

CDR3 sequence (DNA): TGTGCCTGGCACCGGGACACTTCCTACGAGCAGTACTTC. This encodes CAWHRDTSYEQYF. This sequence joins TRBV30 and TRBJ2-7, with D possibly being TRBD1 (6 bases). Germline V gene data show CDR1 as GTSNPN and CDR2 as SVGIG (reference sequence). This CDR3 contains 13 residues. Trimming cost V 5 bases and J 1 base, with 12 bases left between them.

The chain combines TRBV19 with TRBJ2-7, with D possibly TRBD1 on 6 matching bases. The CDR3 is 12 residues long. V lost 4 bases and J 4 bases, leaving 8 bases between the germline ends. Looked up from germline, CDR1 is LNHDA and CDR2 is SQIVND (reference sequence). In nucleotides, the CDR3 is TGTGCCAGTAGTACCAGGGGTTACGAGCAGTACTTC. Amino acids: CASSTRGYEQYF.